This TCR beta chain emerged from a study of T cell repertoires in cytomegalovirus infection. Germline V gene data show CDR1 as SEHNR and CDR2 as FQNEAQ (reference sequence). The CDR3 contains 15 residues. Trimming removed 1 base from V and 5 bases from J, with 14 bases in between. TCRdb recomputed calls from the reads with MiXCR, one row per CDR3 protein. The table records about 490,000 distinct CDR3 sequences, 16% of them present only once. This clonotype has a count of ten or more. This sequence originates from a human donor in good health (CMV status not recorded). Some clones in this sample may be carry-over from other donors' samples. The sample was CD8+ T cells from PBMCs. The J gene is TRBJ1-1, the V gene TRBV7-9, with D maybe TRBD1 (6 bases). In nucleotides, the CDR3 is TGTGCCAGCAGCTTAGTTACCGGGCAGGGGACTGAAGCTTTCTTT. Amino acids: CASSLVTGQGTEAFF.